This TCR beta chain was captured by sequencing in a study of T-cell memory formation after mild COVID-19. Regarding the study as a whole: In second-wave clones peaking day 37, SARS-CoV-2 specificity remained unconfirmed.

V lost 5 bases and J lost 0, with 12 bases in between. The CDR3 has 15 amino acids. Germline CDR1 and CDR2: SGHTA and FQGNSA. TCRdb recomputed calls from the 5' RACE reads with MiXCR, one row per CDR3 protein. The sample has around 300,000 distinct CDR3 sequences, approximately 13% seen once. This clonotype turned up a few times. Its cognate antigen is unknown. The TCR comes from a man between 18 and 35 years old who had mild COVID-19 (a few samples of this study predate the infection). Cell type and time point are not known. Sequencing used PBMCs or a T cell subset sorted from them (not recorded which). The V gene is TRBV7-2, the J gene TRBJ2-3; D is perhaps TRBD1 or TRBD2 (7 bases each). For the CDR3, the DNA is TGTGCCAGCAGCCGCCAGGGGGGGAGCACAGATACGCAGTATTTT. The encoded protein is CASSRQGGSTDTQYF.